Each of the 32 T cell receptor beta chains below was sequenced from the same sample in a study of molecular identifiers for immune sequencing clone quantification. One entry per CDR3 protein, called by TCRdb with MiXCR from the PCR reads. The sample has nearly 650,000 distinct CDR3 sequences; over 25% are singletons. Sequences were obtained from naive CD8+ T cells from blood, with Jurkat cell RNA spiked in. Subset given: FACS-sorted CD8+CD4-CCR7+CD45RA+ naive T cells. The receptors stem from a human donor in good health. Some libraries in this study had Jurkat cell RNA spiked in.

As concerns this clonotype: A much larger clone differs by one base, so this may be a read error. Since no conserved phenylalanine or tryptophan closes the CDR3, a read error is the likely cause. This chain joins TRBV12-3 or TRBV12-4 and TRBJ1-1; D is unclear. The CDR3 has 13 amino acids. V gave up 3 bases and J gave up 1 base, with 6 bases separating them. This CDR3 is CASSLFANTEAFS. The CDR3, as DNA: TGTGCCAGCAGTTTGTTCGCGAACACTGAAGCTTTCTCT.

Many counts were recorded for this clonotype. The rearrangement uses TRBV6-5 and TRBJ1-2; a possible D gene is TRBD1 (6 bases). V was clipped by 5 bases and J by 4 bases, with 14 bases between them. CDR1 MNHEY and CDR2 SVGAGI come from the germline V gene. The CDR3 has 14 residues. CDR3 residues: CASSPQGNTYGYTF. Here the CDR3 DNA reads TGTGCCAGCAGTCCGCAGGGGAACACCTATGGCTACACCTTC.

This clonotype was picked up a small number of times. The chain has TRBV27 and TRBJ2-7; the match to TRBD1 covers 11 bases. Per the germline V gene, CDR1 is MNHEY and CDR2 is SMNVEV (reference sequence). The junction had 6 bases not matched to a gene; V was cut back by 3 bases and J by 5 bases. The CDR3 totals 15 residues. CDR3 region: CASSLGGQGANEQYF. The DNA of the CDR3 is TGTGCCAGCAGTTTGGGTGGACAGGGGGCGAACGAGCAGTACTTC.

This clonotype has just one count. At one boundary the junction diverges from the germline segment, which might be a read error. This sequence joins TRBV6-5 and TRBJ2-3; 15 positions agree with TRBD2. The CDR3 totals 16 residues. In germline, CDR1 is MNHEY, CDR2 SVGAGI. The CDR3 is CACSVGLAGGPDTQYF. The CDR3 DNA reads as TGTGCCTGCAGTGTAGGACTAGCGGGAGGGCCAGATACGCAGTATTTT.

This clonotype appeared many times. The rearrangement uses TRBV6-2 or TRBV6-3 and TRBJ1-1; TRBD1 aligns across 8 bases. The CDR3 contains 14 residues. The germline V gene has CDR1 MNHEY and CDR2 SVGEGT. With 5 bases clipped from V and 5 bases from J, the junction kept 7 bases outside the gene matches. As DNA, the CDR3 is TGTGCCAGCAGTCGGACAGGGTCGGATACTGAAGCTTTCTTT. Amino acid sequence: CASSRTGSDTEAFF.

The J gene is TRBJ2-1, the V gene TRBV12-3 or TRBV12-4; tentative D call: TRBD1 (6 bases). The CDR3 loop spans 15 amino acids. V lost 5 bases and J 4 bases, leaving 15 bases between the germline ends. CDR3 nucleotides: TGTGCCAGCAGTCCCCCGGACAGAGCTTACAATGAGCAGTTCTTC. Amino acids: CASSPPDRAYNEQFF.

The J gene is TRBJ2-3, the V gene TRBV7-9, with a weak D call TRBD1 (6 bases). This CDR3 is built from 16 residues. The V gene lost 5 bases and the J gene lost 3 bases, with 18 bases spanning the gap. Germline V gene sequence: CDR1 SEHNR, CDR2 FQNEAQ (reference sequence). CDR3: CASSRLPGDETDTQYF. The DNA for the CDR3 is TGTGCCAGCAGCCGATTACCAGGGGATGAGACAGATACGCAGTATTTT. The whole variable domain, filled in from reference TRBV7-9 and TRBJ2-3, reads DTGVSQNPRHKITKRGQNVTFRCDPISEHNRLYWYRQTLGQGPEFLTYFQNEAQLEKSRLLSDRFSAERPKGSFSTLEIQRTEQGDSAMYLCASSRLPGDETDTQYFGPGTRLTVL.

The chain links TRBV14 to TRBJ1-4; the match to TRBD1 covers 7 bases. CDR1 is SGHDN, CDR2 FVKESK, per germline. The CDR3 runs 15 residues. Losses at the gene ends were 3 bases for V and 7 bases for J; bases not matched to a gene: 8. DNA of the CDR3: TGTGCCAGCAGCCATTACAGGGGAGATGGTGAAAAACTGTTTTTT. This sequence encodes CASSHYRGDGEKLFF.

In the case of this clonotype: At one boundary the junction diverges from the germline segment, which might be a read error. This chain links TRBV25-1 with TRBJ1-2; D ambiguous. The CDR3 contains 13 residues. The germline CDR1 and CDR2 sequences are MGHDK and SYGVNS. The CDR3 reads CASSVTSNYSYTF. The CDR3 DNA is TGTGCCAGCAGCGTGACTTCTAACTATAGCTACACCTTC.

Only a few counts were recorded for this clonotype. The gene calls are TRBV9 and TRBJ2-3, with 7 positions matching TRBD1. The germline gives CDR1 SGDLS, CDR2 YYNGEE. The CDR3 contains 18 residues. V lost 4 bases, J lost 2 bases, and 16 bases stayed unmatched. In DNA form, the CDR3 reads TGTGCCAGCAGCCGAACCCATTCTAACAGGGGATTCACAGATACGCAGTATTTT. This gives the protein CASSRTHSNRGFTDTQYF.

Worth noting for this clonotype: Given a much more abundant clone one base away, this may be a read error. The genes are TRBV10-3 and TRBJ2-7; no clear D. Between the trimmed V and J ends, which lost 10 bases and 4 bases, there was a span of 17 bases. This CDR3 region has 13 residues. CDR1 ENHRY and CDR2 SYGVKD come from the germline V gene. Here the CDR3 DNA reads TGTGCCAGCGGTGCCGAGGTCCCTTACGAGCAGTACTTC. It codes for CASGAEVPYEQYF.

The V call is TRBV27, the J call TRBJ1-5; TRBD1 is a possible D gene (5 bases). V shed 5 bases and J shed 3 bases, with 11 bases lying between them. Germline-derived CDR1 and CDR2 are MNHEY and SMNVEV (reference sequence). This CDR3 has 14 amino acids. For the CDR3, the DNA is TGTGCCAGCAGTCAAGCAGGGCACAATCAGCCCCAGCATTTT. This encodes CASSQAGHNQPQHF.

The chain recombines TRBV7-9 with TRBJ1-2, with unresolved D. Trimming took off 5 bases at V and 2 bases at J, with 15 bases between the two ends. This CDR3 has 15 residues. Germline loops: CDR1 SEHNR, CDR2 FQNEAQ (reference sequence). Here the CDR3 DNA reads TGTGCCAGCAGCGAATGGACTGGGGAAAACTATGGCTACACCTTC. Translation gives CASSEWTGENYGYTF.

The chain carries TRBV30 and TRBJ2-7, with D perhaps TRBD2 (6 bases). Per germline, CDR1 GTSNPN and CDR2 SVGIG (reference sequence). CDR3 length: 12 amino acids. Trimming took off 3 bases at V and 3 bases at J, with 9 bases between the two ends. The CDR3 DNA is TGTGCCTGGAGCCACGGGAGCTACGAGCAGTACTTC. Translated: CAWSHGSYEQYF.

This chain joins TRBV11-2 and TRBJ1-4; 9 positions agree with TRBD1. The CDR3 runs 18 residues. Unmatched junction bases numbered 9, after V lost 4 bases and J lost 0 bases. Germline V lookup: CDR1 SGHAT, CDR2 FQNNGV. The CDR3 sequence is CASSWDRVGPSTNEKLFF. The CDR3 nucleotides are TGTGCCAGCAGCTGGGACAGGGTAGGACCCTCAACTAATGAAAAACTGTTTTTT.

The chain employs TRBV9 and TRBJ2-5, with 11 bases aligning to TRBD2. The CDR3 contains 16 residues. With V trimmed by 0 bases and J by 4 bases, 5 bases remained unmatched. Germline CDR1 SGDLS, CDR2 YYNGEE. The CDR3 loop is CASSVEASGGSETQYF. The CDR3 DNA reads TGTGCCAGCAGCGTAGAGGCTAGCGGGGGGTCAGAGACCCAGTACTTC.

As for this clonotype: A much larger clone differs from this one at a single base, so this may be a read error. The rearrangement uses TRBV28 and TRBJ1-2; weak D call: TRBD1 (6 bases). Germline V gives CDR1 MDHEN, CDR2 SYDVKM. The CDR3 extends over 13 amino acids. The CDR3, as DNA: TGTGCCAGCGAAAACAGGGAGAACTTTGGCTACACCTTC. Its translation: CASENRENFGYTF.

This clonotype was found a few times. CDR3 amino acids: CSVRASGRNEQFF. DNA for the CDR3: TGCAGCGTTCGGGCTAGCGGGAGGAATGAGCAGTTCTTC. The rearrangement joins TRBV29-1 to TRBJ2-1, with 11 bases lining up with TRBD2. The V gene's germline CDR1 is SQVTM and CDR2 ANQGSEA. This CDR3 has 13 residues. The ends lost 5 bases at V and 7 bases at J; junction bases unmatched: 4.

This clonotype was seen at least ten times. This chain links TRBV10-3 with TRBJ2-3; D gene unclear. V was pared by 2 bases and J by 5 bases, with 11 bases between. The CDR3 is made up of 14 amino acids. In germline, CDR1 is ENHRY, CDR2 SYGVKD. CDR3 coding DNA: TGTGCCATCAGTGAGGTGCTGCAGGAAGATACGCAGTATTTT. Protein product: CAISEVLQEDTQYF.

This clonotype came up a few times. The chain couples TRBV20-1 to TRBJ2-7, with D perhaps matching TRBD1 (6 bases). V was shortened by 6 bases and J by 0 bases, with 18 bases between the two germline ends. The CDR3 loop spans 15 amino acids. From germline, CDR1 is DFQATT and CDR2 SNEGSKA (reference sequence). CDR3 loop: CSARGSRENSYEQYF. CDR3 DNA: TGCAGTGCCAGGGGATCAAGAGAGAACTCCTACGAGCAGTACTTC.

With respect to this clonotype: A much larger clone differs from this one at a single base, so this may be a read error. The chain is built from TRBV6-5 and TRBJ2-5; TRBD2 aligns across 11 bases. CDR1 and CDR2 from the germline V gene are MNHEY and SVGAGI. The CDR3 consists of 15 residues. CDR3 loop: CAGSVLAGEQETQYF. The CDR3 DNA is TGTGCCGGCAGTGTACTAGCGGGGGAGCAAGAGACCCAGTACTTC.

The CDR3 is CASSPGQGALSGELFF. The CDR3 DNA reads TGTGCCAGTAGTCCGGGACAGGGGGCGCTTTCCGGGGAGCTGTTTTTT. V usage is TRBV19 and J usage is TRBJ2-2; 12 bases line up with TRBD1. CDR1 is LNHDA and CDR2 is SQIVND in the germline V gene (reference sequence). CDR3 length equals 16 residues. The ends lost 5 bases at V and 6 bases at J; junction bases unmatched: 7.

In the case of this clonotype: At one end the junction does not follow the germline gene, possibly because of a read error. The V and J genes are TRBV27 and TRBJ1-5; possible D gene TRBD1, 6 bases. Germline values: CDR1 MNHEY, CDR2 SMNVEV (reference sequence). The CDR3 runs 14 residues. The chain's CDR3 is CTSSASTGYQPQHF. For the CDR3, the DNA is TGTACCAGCAGTGCGAGCACAGGGTATCAGCCCCAGCATTTT.

The sample holds a few counts of this clonotype. The chain links TRBV10-1 to TRBJ2-1; TRBD2 aligns across 12 bases. The germline V gene encodes CDR1 WNHNN and CDR2 SYGVQD (reference sequence). V dropped 6 bases and J dropped 6; count of bases not matched to a gene: 6. The CDR3 sequence is 15 residues long. As DNA, the CDR3 is TGCGCCAGCAGCGTGACTAGCGGGGGATCCAATGAGCAGTTCTTC. Protein: CASSVTSGGSNEQFF.

This chain uses TRBV19 with TRBJ1-1, with D possibly TRBD1 on 5 matching bases. This CDR3 region has 15 residues. From germline, CDR1 is LNHDA and CDR2 SQIVND (reference sequence). Trimming shortened V by 4 bases and J by 1 base, and 13 bases separated the two germline ends. The CDR3 DNA reads TGTGCCAGTAGTACTTCAGGGCGAGCGAACACTGAAGCTTTCTTT. It translates to CASSTSGRANTEAFF.

For this clonotype: A clone one base away is much larger, so this may be a read error. No conserved phenylalanine or tryptophan ends this CDR3, so it is likely a read error. This chain links TRBV7-9 with TRBJ2-7; D is ambiguous. V lost 5 bases to trimming and J lost 7 bases, with 15 bases between them. The CDR3 sequence is 13 residues long. From germline, CDR1 is SEHNR and CDR2 FQNEAQ (reference sequence). The CDR3 here is CASSQIALSEQYS. CDR3 bases: TGTGCCAGCAGCCAAATTGCGCTGTCTGAGCAGTACTCC.

J is TRBJ2-3 and V is TRBV9, with D maybe TRBD2 (5 bases). V lost 0 bases and J 1 base, leaving 9 bases between the germline ends. The CDR3 totals 15 residues. Per the germline V gene, CDR1 is SGDLS and CDR2 is YYNGEE. The CDR3 coding sequence is TGTGCCAGCAGCGTAGTTCCAGCGGGCACAGATACGCAGTATTTT. It translates to CASSVVPAGTDTQYF.

This clonotype was detected ten times or more. The V call is TRBV20-1, the J call TRBJ2-7; 8 nucleotides align to TRBD2. The CDR3 runs to 13 residues. CDR1 and CDR2 from the germline V gene are DFQATT and SNEGSKA (reference sequence). Germline trimming cut 6 bases from V and 4 bases from J; bases unmatched to any gene: 8. The CDR3 region has the DNA TGCAGTGCCTGGGGTAGCGGGATGTACGAGCAGTACTTC. This gives the protein CSAWGSGMYEQYF.

This clonotype was recorded many times. The V gene is TRBV5-1, the J gene TRBJ2-3; D unresolved. V lost 4 bases and J lost 1, with 13 bases in between. The germline gives CDR1 SGHRS, CDR2 YFSETQ. The CDR3 runs 15 residues. CDR3 in amino acids: CASSRRGDRTDTQYF. Here the CDR3 DNA reads TGCGCCAGCAGCCGACGAGGAGACCGCACAGATACGCAGTATTTT.

This clonotype was observed many times. The gene calls are TRBV28 and TRBJ1-1; D is unresolved. Germline V CDR1 and CDR2: MDHEN, SYDVKM. Trimming took off 2 bases at V and 8 bases at J, with 18 bases between the two ends. The CDR3 totals 15 residues. The CDR3 nucleotides read TGTGCCAGCAGTTTAAGTAAGGCCAACATAGGAGAAGCTTTCTTT. Residues: CASSLSKANIGEAFF.

This rearrangement joins TRBV7-9 to TRBJ2-5; D uncertain. Germline values: CDR1 SEHNR, CDR2 FQNEAQ (reference sequence). The ends were cut back, 5 bases at V and 4 bases at J, with 11 bases in the middle. The length of the CDR3 is 13 residues. CDR3 nucleotides: TGTGCCAGCAGCACCGACCCAGGAGAGACCCAGTACTTC. This encodes CASSTDPGETQYF.

The table lists this clonotype with many counts. CDR3 loop: CASSADSFEQYF. The CDR3 coding sequence is TGTGCCAGCAGCGCCGACAGTTTCGAGCAGTACTTC. The rearrangement joins TRBV9 to TRBJ2-7, with D possibly TRBD1 on 5 matching bases. In germline, CDR1 is SGDLS, CDR2 YYNGEE. This CDR3 is 12 amino acids long. Trimming stripped 3 bases from V and 6 bases from J, with 10 bases between.